The clone carrying this T cell receptor (beta chain) appeared once. The data belong to a study of Graves' ophthalmopathy and Graves' hyperthyroidism. Amplifying from RNA transcripts, the study obtained TCR beta CDR3 regions. HTBI-primed first-round RT-PCR preceded second-round multiplex PCR. TCRdb re-called the multiplex PCR reads with MiXCR, one entry per CDR3 protein. This table has about 240,000 distinct CDR3 sequences, around 50% appearing once. The CDR3 runs to 16 residues. Germline lookup yields CDR1 MNHEY and CDR2 SVGAGI. The ends were cut back, 0 bases at V and 0 bases at J, with 11 bases in the middle.

The receptor's source is an adult man with Graves' ophthalmopathy. Sequencing was performed on peripheral blood. This chain links TRBV6-5 with TRBJ1-1; D possibly corresponds to TRBD1 (6 bases). CDR3 sequence: CASSYSLTGLNTEAFF. The CDR3 nucleotides are TGTGCCAGCAGTTACTCCCTGACAGGATTGAACACTGAAGCTTTCTTT.